This TCR beta chain was sequenced for a study of cytomegalovirus exposure and HLA in healthy donors. Whole-study findings and limits: The classifier was said to identify cytomegalovirus status with high specificity and sensitivity.

Deletions cut 7 bases from V and 7 bases from J, with 13 bases between. In germline, CDR1 is SNHLY, CDR2 FYNNEI. The CDR3 spans 12 residues. This clone was counted only a few times. As yet, its antigen is unknown. Produced via immunoSEQ multiplex PCR; TCRdb's table is partial and in-frame only. Counted here are 120,000 or so clones, around 88% occurring once; the ten biggest clones make up 1.5% to 2%. This sequence joins TRBV2 and TRBJ1-2, with a weak D call TRBD1 (6 bases). Sample: PBMCs. The clonotype was recovered from a young man in good health and CMV-seronegative. The DNA for the CDR3 is TGTGCCAGCAAGGCAGGGGATCCTGGCTACACCTTC. Its protein product is CASKAGDPGYTF.